The rows below give T cell receptor beta chains drawn from one sample of a study of human thymus T cells. Clones were read by immunoSEQ multiplex PCR, and TCRdb kept only the in-frame ones, dropping some. The data show roughly 130,000 clones, with more than 90% seen just once and less than 0.03% held by the top ten. Sequences were obtained from thymus tissue. Source of these receptors: a boy in the first two years of life with a congenital heart defect but otherwise immunologically healthy. Each CDR3 is given with its conserved first and last residue. The D gene is left open where the match is weak. Clone size is not always given. Where it is, it says once, few, many or a class for expanded clones.

d_call: -
v_call: TRBV15
clone_size: -
j_call: TRBJ1-5
cdr3_aa: CATSSDQRGPGPNQPQHF
cdr3_nt: TGTGCCACCAGCAGCGACCAAAGAGGACCCGGGCCTAATCAGCCCCAGCATTTT

d_call: -
v_call: TRBV7-2
clone_size: -
j_call: TRBJ1-2
cdr3_aa: CASSLVGAPSNYGYTF
cdr3_nt: TGTGCCAGCAGCTTAGTTGGGGCCCCTTCCAACTATGGCTACACCTTC

d_call: TRBD1
v_call: TRBV4-2
clone_size: -
j_call: TRBJ1-2
cdr3_aa: CASSRQQGARGYTF
cdr3_nt: TGTGCCAGCAGCCGGCAACAGGGGGCGCGAGGCTACACCTTC

d_call: -
v_call: TRBV10-1
clone_size: -
j_call: TRBJ2-7
cdr3_aa: CASSERTVGVYEQYF
cdr3_nt: TGCGCCAGCAGTGAAAGGACAGTGGGGGTCTACGAGCAGTACTTC

d_call: TRBD1
v_call: TRBV29-1
clone_size: once
j_call: TRBJ2-3
cdr3_aa: CSVTPTRGRTDTQYF
cdr3_nt: TGCAGCGTCACTCCGACAAGGGGGCGAACAGATACGCAGTATTTT

d_call: -
v_call: TRBV28
clone_size: -
j_call: TRBJ2-3
cdr3_aa: CASSFRIWGAPDTQYF
cdr3_nt: TGTGCCAGCAGTTTCAGGATCTGGGGTGCCCCAGATACGCAGTATTTT

d_call: -
v_call: TRBV10-3
clone_size: -
j_call: TRBJ1-1
cdr3_aa: CAIPGGMNTEAFF
cdr3_nt: TGTGCCATCCCGGGGGGGATGAACACTGAAGCTTTCTTT

d_call: TRBD1
v_call: TRBV11-2
clone_size: once
j_call: TRBJ2-7
cdr3_aa: CASSYLPTGSTPGPYEQYF
cdr3_nt: TGTGCCAGCAGCTACCTGCCGACAGGGAGCACACCGGGCCCCTACGAGCAGTACTTC

d_call: TRBD1
v_call: TRBV4-2
clone_size: -
j_call: TRBJ2-2
cdr3_aa: CASALLDREFNTGELFF
cdr3_nt: TGTGCCAGCGCCCTCCTCGACAGGGAGTTTAACACCGGGGAGCTGTTTTTT

d_call: TRBD2
v_call: TRBV5-1
clone_size: once
j_call: TRBJ2-3
cdr3_aa: CASSFNGLAGGRTDTQYF
cdr3_nt: TGCGCCAGCAGCTTTAATGGACTAGCGGGGGGCCGCACAGATACGCAGTATTTT

d_call: TRBD1
v_call: TRBV28
clone_size: -
j_call: TRBJ1-5
cdr3_aa: CASSFQDRGNQPQHF
cdr3_nt: TGTGCCAGCAGTTTCCAGGACAGGGGTAATCAGCCCCAGCATTTT

d_call: TRBD1
v_call: TRBV4-1
clone_size: once
j_call: TRBJ1-2
cdr3_aa: CASSQEPGQGASNYGYTF
cdr3_nt: TGCGCCAGCAGCCAAGAACCGGGACAGGGGGCATCTAACTATGGCTACACCTTC

d_call: -
v_call: TRBV29-1
clone_size: -
j_call: TRBJ2-7
cdr3_aa: CSAETGSSYEQYF
cdr3_nt: TGCAGCGCCGAAACAGGGAGCTCCTACGAGCAGTACTTC

d_call: -
v_call: TRBV5-1
clone_size: -
j_call: TRBJ2-2
cdr3_aa: CASSFGSFGSNTGELFF
cdr3_nt: TGCGCCAGCAGCTTTGGGTCGTTCGGGAGCAACACCGGGGAGCTGTTTTTT

d_call: -
v_call: TRBV7-6
clone_size: -
j_call: TRBJ2-3
cdr3_aa: CASSLEEQITDTQYF
cdr3_nt: TGTGCCAGCAGCTTAGAGGAGCAGATCACAGATACGCAGTATTTT

d_call: TRBD1
v_call: TRBV18
clone_size: -
j_call: TRBJ1-2
cdr3_aa: CASSSGQFYGYTF
cdr3_nt: TGTGCCAGCTCATCGGGACAGTTCTATGGCTACACCTTC

d_call: TRBD2
v_call: TRBV7-3
clone_size: -
j_call: TRBJ2-1
cdr3_aa: CASSSQSGGKYNEQFF
cdr3_nt: TGTGCCAGCAGCTCCCAATCGGGGGGGAAGTACAATGAGCAGTTCTTC

d_call: -
v_call: TRBV9
clone_size: -
j_call: TRBJ1-1
cdr3_aa: CASSVQAGFGNTEAFF
cdr3_nt: TGTGCCAGCAGCGTCCAAGCAGGCTTTGGGAACACTGAAGCTTTCTTT

d_call: -
v_call: TRBV28
clone_size: -
j_call: TRBJ1-2
cdr3_aa: CASSFGVDGYTF
cdr3_nt: TGTGCCAGCAGTTTCGGGGTTGATGGCTACACCTTC

d_call: -
v_call: TRBV11-2
clone_size: -
j_call: TRBJ2-1
cdr3_aa: CASSLPDNEQFF
cdr3_nt: TGTGCCAGCAGCTTACCCGACAATGAGCAGTTCTTC

d_call: -
v_call: TRBV5-5
clone_size: -
j_call: TRBJ1-5
cdr3_aa: CASSLNRDDNQPQHF
cdr3_nt: TGTGCCAGCAGCCTCAACAGGGACGATAATCAGCCCCAGCATTTT

d_call: -
v_call: TRBV7-2
clone_size: -
j_call: TRBJ2-1
cdr3_aa: CASSLGPQGDSYNEQFF
cdr3_nt: TGTGCCAGCAGCCTTGGCCCCCAGGGTGATTCCTACAATGAGCAGTTCTTC

d_call: TRBD2
v_call: TRBV28
clone_size: -
j_call: TRBJ2-7
cdr3_aa: CASGCPLSGGADEQYF
cdr3_nt: TGTGCCAGCGGATGTCCTCTCAGCGGGGGGGCCGACGAGCAGTACTTC

d_call: -
v_call: TRBV27
clone_size: -
j_call: TRBJ1-6
cdr3_aa: CASRDPGESRSPLHF
cdr3_nt: TGTGCCAGCAGGGATCCAGGGGAATCAAGGTCACCCCTCCACTTT

d_call: TRBD1
v_call: TRBV7-9
clone_size: -
j_call: TRBJ1-1
cdr3_aa: CASSLVGTGMAEAFF
cdr3_nt: TGTGCCAGCAGCTTAGTTGGGACAGGGATGGCTGAAGCTTTCTTT

d_call: TRBD1
v_call: TRBV20-1
clone_size: few
j_call: TRBJ1-1
cdr3_aa: CSAAQGALAFF
cdr3_nt: TGCAGTGCTGCACAGGGGGCGCTGGCTTTCTTT

d_call: -
v_call: TRBV5-8
clone_size: -
j_call: TRBJ2-4
cdr3_aa: CASSLTGGIQYF
cdr3_nt: TGTGCCAGCAGCTTAACCGGAGGCATTCAGTACTTC

d_call: -
v_call: TRBV6-4
clone_size: -
j_call: TRBJ1-1
cdr3_aa: CASSDRGKFFF
cdr3_nt: TGTGCCAGCAGTGACAGGGGAAAGTTTTTCTTT

d_call: -
v_call: TRBV7-9
clone_size: -
j_call: TRBJ2-5
cdr3_aa: CASSLTGDPRETQYF
cdr3_nt: TGTGCCAGCAGCTTAACGGGGGACCCGCGAGAGACCCAGTACTTC

d_call: -
v_call: TRBV28
clone_size: -
j_call: TRBJ2-1
cdr3_aa: CASSFGGCTYNEQFF
cdr3_nt: TGTGCCAGCAGTTTCGGGGGATGCACCTACAATGAGCAGTTCTTC

d_call: -
v_call: TRBV12-5
clone_size: once
j_call: TRBJ2-3
cdr3_aa: CASGHPGWGGQSDTQYF
cdr3_nt: TGTGCTAGTGGTCATCCCGGTTGGGGCGGGCAGTCAGATACGCAGTATTTT

d_call: TRBD1
v_call: TRBV19
clone_size: -
j_call: TRBJ2-7
cdr3_aa: CASSIWTGRNEQYF
cdr3_nt: TGTGCCAGTAGTATTTGGACAGGGCGTAACGAGCAGTACTTC

d_call: -
v_call: TRBV28
clone_size: -
j_call: TRBJ1-2
cdr3_aa: CASSFPGIHYGYTF
cdr3_nt: TGTGCCAGCAGTTTTCCCGGGATTCACTATGGCTACACCTTC

d_call: -
v_call: TRBV27
clone_size: -
j_call: TRBJ2-6
cdr3_aa: CASSLRSSGANVLTF
cdr3_nt: TGTGCCAGCAGTTTACGATCCTCTGGGGCCAACGTCCTGACTTTC

d_call: TRBD1
v_call: TRBV7-9
clone_size: -
j_call: TRBJ2-7
cdr3_aa: CASGWGQGKHEQYF
cdr3_nt: TGTGCCAGCGGCTGGGGACAGGGGAAGCACGAGCAGTACTTC

d_call: -
v_call: TRBV4-3
clone_size: -
j_call: TRBJ1-2
cdr3_aa: CASSPYPPPTELYTF
cdr3_nt: TGCGCCAGCAGCCCCTACCCCCCCCCGACTGAGCTCTACACCTTC

d_call: -
v_call: TRBV5-1
clone_size: once
j_call: TRBJ2-7
cdr3_aa: CASSSRTGPVVYEQYF
cdr3_nt: TGCGCCAGCAGCTCGAGGACCGGGCCAGTGGTCTACGAGCAGTACTTC

d_call: -
v_call: TRBV29-1
clone_size: once
j_call: TRBJ2-5
cdr3_aa: CSVPRAGQPGYSRETQYF
cdr3_nt: TGCAGCGTTCCCCGAGCGGGTCAGCCCGGATATTCGAGAGAGACCCAGTACTTC

d_call: TRBD1
v_call: TRBV11-2
clone_size: -
j_call: TRBJ2-5
cdr3_aa: CASSRGQGDQETQYF
cdr3_nt: TGTGCCAGCAGCCGTGGACAGGGGGACCAAGAGACCCAGTACTTC

d_call: -
v_call: TRBV9
clone_size: -
j_call: TRBJ1-1
cdr3_aa: CASSVAPQPKGTEAFF
cdr3_nt: TGTGCCAGCAGCGTAGCCCCGCAGCCAAAGGGGACTGAAGCTTTCTTT

d_call: -
v_call: TRBV27
clone_size: -
j_call: TRBJ1-4
cdr3_aa: CASSLSGGGEKLFF
cdr3_nt: TGTGCCAGCAGTTTATCTGGGGGGGGTGAAAAACTGTTTTTT

d_call: -
v_call: TRBV5-6
clone_size: -
j_call: TRBJ2-1
cdr3_aa: CASHVAPSYNEQFF
cdr3_nt: TGTGCCAGCCACGTAGCACCCTCCTACAATGAGCAGTTCTTC

d_call: TRBD1
v_call: TRBV6-1
clone_size: once
j_call: TRBJ1-1
cdr3_aa: CASSATGGTEAFF
cdr3_nt: TGTGCCAGCAGTGCAACAGGGGGCACTGAAGCTTTCTTT

d_call: -
v_call: TRBV28
clone_size: -
j_call: TRBJ1-6
cdr3_aa: CASSSENSPLHF
cdr3_nt: TGTGCCAGCAGCTCCGAAAATTCACCCCTCCACTTT

d_call: TRBD2
v_call: TRBV5-6
clone_size: -
j_call: TRBJ2-7
cdr3_aa: CASSDERGGSYEQYF
cdr3_nt: TGTGCCAGCAGCGACGAGCGGGGGGGATCCTACGAGCAGTACTTC

d_call: TRBD1
v_call: TRBV11-2
clone_size: -
j_call: TRBJ2-7
cdr3_aa: CASSHDRVYEQYF
cdr3_nt: TGTGCCAGCAGCCACGACAGGGTGTACGAGCAGTACTTC

d_call: TRBD2
v_call: TRBV5-3
clone_size: -
j_call: TRBJ2-1
cdr3_aa: CARSYPGTSSYNEQFF
cdr3_nt: TGTGCCAGAAGCTACCCCGGGACTAGCTCCTACAATGAGCAGTTCTTC

d_call: -
v_call: TRBV27
clone_size: once
j_call: TRBJ2-6
cdr3_aa: CASSFTTSGANVLTF
cdr3_nt: TGTGCCAGCAGTTTTACCACCTCTGGGGCCAACGTCCTGACTTTC

d_call: -
v_call: TRBV4-2
clone_size: once
j_call: TRBJ2-3
cdr3_aa: CASSQDTGRTDTQYF
cdr3_nt: TGTGCCAGCAGCCAAGATACGGGACGCACAGATACGCAGTATTTT

d_call: -
v_call: TRBV10-3
clone_size: -
j_call: TRBJ1-5
cdr3_aa: CAISETPGVKGGNQPQHF
cdr3_nt: TGTGCCATCAGTGAGACCCCGGGGGTGAAGGGCGGCAATCAGCCCCAGCATTTT

d_call: -
v_call: TRBV4-3
clone_size: -
j_call: TRBJ1-1
cdr3_aa: CASSQAFAGKNTEAFF
cdr3_nt: TGCGCCAGCAGCCAAGCGTTCGCAGGGAAGAACACTGAAGCTTTCTTT

d_call: -
v_call: TRBV6-5
clone_size: -
j_call: TRBJ1-1
cdr3_aa: CASSHRVRNTEAFF
cdr3_nt: TGTGCCAGCAGCCACAGAGTCCGGAACACTGAAGCTTTCTTT

d_call: -
v_call: TRBV5-1
clone_size: -
j_call: TRBJ1-6
cdr3_aa: CASSLGLKRLPNNSPLHF
cdr3_nt: TGCGCCAGCAGCTTGGGGCTAAAACGACTGCCTAATAATTCACCCCTCCACTTT

d_call: -
v_call: TRBV19
clone_size: -
j_call: TRBJ1-6
cdr3_aa: CASSIIHGSNSYNSPLHF
cdr3_nt: TGTGCCAGTAGTATAATCCATGGGAGCAACTCCTATAATTCACCCCTCCACTTT

d_call: -
v_call: TRBV2
clone_size: -
j_call: TRBJ1-1
cdr3_aa: CASSPRFRGAEAFF
cdr3_nt: TGTGCCAGCAGCCCGAGGTTTAGGGGAGCTGAAGCTTTCTTT

d_call: TRBD1
v_call: TRBV7-9
clone_size: -
j_call: TRBJ1-6
cdr3_aa: CASTGQEPSYNSPLHF
cdr3_nt: TGTGCCAGCACCGGACAGGAGCCCTCCTATAATTCACCCCTCCACTTT

d_call: TRBD1
v_call: TRBV7-9
clone_size: -
j_call: TRBJ2-5
cdr3_aa: CASSQGQGAGETQYF
cdr3_nt: TGTGCCAGCAGCCAAGGACAGGGGGCGGGAGAGACCCAGTACTTC

d_call: -
v_call: TRBV7-2
clone_size: -
j_call: TRBJ1-1
cdr3_aa: CASIIGGTRPTEAFF
cdr3_nt: TGTGCCAGTATCATAGGGGGGACCCGCCCCACTGAAGCTTTCTTT